One and the same sample provided the 29 T cell receptor beta chains below, sequenced in a study of T cells after yellow fever vaccination. In TCRdb, the 5' RACE reads were re-called with MiXCR into one record per CDR3 protein. The repertoire consists of about 120,000 distinct CDR3 sequences, with about 15% occurring once and the leading ten covering around 46%. The specimen was CD8+ T cells sorted from PBMCs, collected 5 days after the yellow fever booster vaccination. These receptors originate from a man between 18 and 29 years old who received the YFV17D yellow fever vaccine.

This clonotype was picked up a small number of times. CDR3 amino acids: CASTPSGASLSGANVLTF. The DNA for the CDR3 is TGTGCCAGCACACCTTCGGGAGCTTCCCTCTCTGGGGCCAACGTCCTGACTTTC. This chain uses TRBV6-4 with TRBJ2-6, with D maybe TRBD2 (6 bases). Per the germline V gene, CDR1 is MRHNA and CDR2 is SNTAGT. The CDR3 length is 18 residues. Trimming cost V 7 bases and J 0 bases, with 19 bases left between them.

This clonotype occurred a few times. CDR3 coding DNA: TGTGCCAGCAGCCAGACCTACAATGAGCAGTTCTTC. Encoded protein: CASSQTYNEQFF. The chain has TRBV5-6 and TRBJ2-1; D is ambiguous. V lost 4 bases and J lost 2, with 4 bases in between. The CDR3 contains 12 residues. CDR1 SGHDT and CDR2 YYEEEE come from the germline V gene.

The rearrangement joins TRBV7-2 to TRBJ1-6, with 8 positions matching TRBD1. J was trimmed by 9 bases and V by 1 base; bases with no gene match: 5. The germline V gene has CDR1 SGHTA and CDR2 FQGNSA. The CDR3 sequence is 15 residues long. For the CDR3, the DNA is TGTGCCAGCAGCTTAGGGCCAGGGGGCCCTTCACCCCTCCACTTT. It is translated as CASSLGPGGPSPLHF. The entire variable domain, with the rest obtained from reference TRBV7-2 and TRBJ1-6, is as follows: GAGVSQSPSNKVTEKGKDVELRCDPISGHTALYWYRQSLGQGLEFLIYFQGNSAPDKSGLPSDRFSAERTGGSVSTLTIQRTQQEDSAVYLCASSLGPGGPSPLHFGNGTRLTVT.

The gene calls are TRBV15 and TRBJ2-7; TRBD1 matches at 7 bases. The CDR3 has 13 amino acids. The germline V gene has CDR1 LNHNV and CDR2 YYDKDF (reference sequence). The V gene end was trimmed by 5 bases and the J gene end by 3 bases; junction bases not matched to a gene: 4. In DNA, the CDR3 is TGTGCCACCAGCCTAGACAGGGACTACGAGCAGTACTTC. Translating it yields CATSLDRDYEQYF.

The sample holds a few counts of this clonotype. The V call is TRBV7-9, the J call TRBJ2-7; D ambiguous. From germline, CDR1 is SEHNR and CDR2 FQNEAQ (reference sequence). The CDR3 sequence is 14 residues long. V lost 4 bases to trimming and J lost 4 bases, with 14 bases between them. The CDR3 region has the DNA TGTGCCAGCAGCTCCTCAGAGGCCGGATACGAGCAGTACGTC. This codes for CASSSSEAGYEQYV.

This clonotype was observed at least ten times. This chain joins TRBV7-2 and TRBJ2-1; D might be TRBD2 (7 bases). The CDR3 consists of 15 residues. The ends were cut back, 5 bases at V and 2 bases at J, with 13 bases in the middle. The germline V gene encodes CDR1 SGHTA and CDR2 FQGNSA. In DNA, the CDR3 is TGTGCCAGCAGCCCCCGGGGGGCCCCCTACAATGAGCAGTTCTTC. This encodes CASSPRGAPYNEQFF.

The J gene is TRBJ1-1, the V gene TRBV27; no definite D call. Trimming took 2 bases from V and 2 from J, leaving 12 bases between them. Germline V gene lookup returns CDR1 MNHEY and CDR2 SMNVEV (reference sequence). CDR3 length equals 15 residues. The CDR3 nucleotides read TGTGCCAGCAGTTTAGCGGCCGATGCTAACACTGAAGCTTTCTTT. Protein: CASSLAADANTEAFF.

The chain recombines TRBV10-3 with TRBJ1-2; 7 nucleotides match TRBD1. The CDR3 has 14 residues. In germline, CDR1 is ENHRY, CDR2 SYGVKD. J gave up 8 bases and V 0 bases, and 6 bases lay outside the gene matches. CDR3 amino acids: CAISESEGARGYTF. The DNA for the CDR3 is TGTGCCATCAGTGAGTCTGAGGGGGCGAGAGGCTACACCTTC.

In its sample, this clonotype was seen many times. The J gene is TRBJ2-1, the V gene TRBV4-3, with D tentatively TRBD2 (5 bases). The CDR3 spans 19 residues. Germline CDR1 and CDR2: LGHNA and YSLEER. V was shortened by 0 bases and J by 5 bases, with 23 bases between the two germline ends. DNA of the CDR3: TGCGCCAGCAGCCAAGATCTGGGTGTTGCAGGACGAGGGAACAATGAGCAGTTCTTC. Translated, it gives CASSQDLGVAGRGNNEQFF.

This clonotype was found a few times. The V call is TRBV12-3 or TRBV12-4, the J call TRBJ1-3, with TRBD1 matching 9 bases. V was clipped by 6 bases and J by 4 bases; unmatched bases: 7. The CDR3 length is 15 residues. The CDR3, as DNA: TGTGCCAGCAGCAAAACAGGGGGCTCCGGAAACACCATATATTTT. Amino acid sequence: CASSKTGGSGNTIYF.

This clonotype has a handful of counts. The gene calls are TRBV4-2 and TRBJ2-7, with D possibly being TRBD1 (6 bases). This CDR3 comprises 11 residues. The ends were cut back, 6 bases at V and 8 bases at J, with 11 bases in the middle. CDR1 is LGHNA, CDR2 YNFKEQ, per germline. Written as DNA, the CDR3 is TGTGCCAGCAGTCAGGGGTTACAGCAGTACTTC. This encodes CASSQGLQQYF.

This clonotype was picked up a small number of times. The CDR3 DNA reads as TGTGCCAGCAGTGGTGAGACAGACTATGGCTACACCTTC. It yields the protein CASSGETDYGYTF. The rearrangement links TRBV12-3 or TRBV12-4 to TRBJ1-2, with D possibly matching TRBD1 (5 bases). Trimming took off 5 bases at V and 3 bases at J, with 10 bases between the two ends. This CDR3 has 13 residues.

This clonotype was seen a few times. This rearrangement joins TRBV7-3 to TRBJ1-1; 10 bases align to TRBD1. Trimming at V came to 3 bases and at J to 5 bases, leaving 3 bases not matched to a gene. The germline V gene has CDR1 SGHTA and CDR2 FQGTGA. The CDR3 length is 14 residues. DNA of the CDR3: TGTGCCAGCAGCTTTCCGGGACAGGGGACTGAAGCTTTCTTT. As protein: CASSFPGQGTEAFF. The whole variable domain, filled in from reference TRBV7-3 and TRBJ1-1, reads GAGVSQTPSNKVTEKGKYVELRCDPISGHTALYWYRQSLGQGPEFLIYFQGTGAADDSGLPNDRFFAVRPEGSVSTLKIQRTERGDSAVYLCASSFPGQGTEAFFGQGTRLTVV.

The chain has TRBV6-5 and TRBJ1-2; 7 bases fit TRBD1. The germline CDR1 and CDR2 sequences are MNHEY and SVGAGI. CDR3 length: 14 amino acids. V was clipped by 0 bases and J by 4 bases; unmatched bases: 2. The CDR3 bases are TGTGCCAGCAGTTACTCAGGGGGCAGCTATGGCTACACCTTC. As protein: CASSYSGGSYGYTF.

The chain joins TRBV27 to TRBJ1-4; the D gene is possibly TRBD1 (6 bases). Germline V gene lookup returns CDR1 MNHEY and CDR2 SMNVEV (reference sequence). The CDR3 sequence is 14 residues long. Trimming took off 2 bases at V and 3 bases at J, with 7 bases between the two ends. The CDR3 spells CASSLEGANEKLFF. Here the CDR3 DNA reads TGTGCCAGCAGTTTAGAGGGGGCTAATGAAAAACTGTTTTTT.

This clonotype was seen only a few times. The chain couples TRBV7-2 to TRBJ2-1, with 7 bases matching TRBD2. The CDR3 has 18 amino acids. Germline V CDR1 and CDR2: SGHTA, FQGNSA. With V trimmed by 4 bases and J by 0 bases, 12 bases remained unmatched. The CDR3 region is CASSWPSGWSSSYNEQFF. CDR3 nucleotide sequence: TGTGCCAGCAGCTGGCCTAGCGGATGGAGTAGCTCCTACAATGAGCAGTTCTTC. Supplemented by reference TRBV7-2 and TRBJ2-1, the full variable domain reads GAGVSQSPSNKVTEKGKDVELRCDPISGHTALYWYRQSLGQGLEFLIYFQGNSAPDKSGLPSDRFSAERTGGSVSTLTIQRTQQEDSAVYLCASSWPSGWSSSYNEQFFGPGTRLTVL.

V usage is TRBV19 and J usage is TRBJ2-1; tentative D call: TRBD1 (5 bases). Looked up from germline, CDR1 is LNHDA and CDR2 is SQIVND (reference sequence). V was pared by 1 base and J by 7 bases, with 8 bases between. This CDR3 is built from 13 residues. CDR3 bases: TGTGCCAGTAGTATAGGTTCAGGGAATGAGCAGTTCTTC. It encodes CASSIGSGNEQFF.

In its sample, this clonotype was seen a few times. This chain uses TRBV5-5 with TRBJ2-3, with 8 bases that match TRBD1. Trimming cost V 3 bases and J 11 bases; bases outside gene matches: 11. Germline V lookup: CDR1 SGHKS, CDR2 YYEKEE (reference sequence). This CDR3 is 14 amino acids long. DNA for the CDR3: TGTGCCAGCAGCTCGGAACCGACAGGGGCCGGGCAGTATTTT. Its translation is CASSSEPTGAGQYF. The full variable domain, completed using reference TRBV5-5 and TRBJ2-3, is DAGVTQSPTHLIKTRGQQVTLRCSPISGHKSVSWYQQVLGQGPQFIFQYYEKEERGRGNFPDRFSARQFPNYSSELNVNALLLGDSALYLCASSSEPTGAGQYFGPGTRLTVL.

The chain uses TRBV7-3 and TRBJ2-1; the match to TRBD1 covers 9 bases. Germline CDR1 is SGHTA and CDR2 is FQGTGA. The CDR3 has 18 residues. J gave up 1 base and V 1 base, and 8 bases lay outside the gene matches. The CDR3 sequence: CASSLMGTGIGSYNEQFF. CDR3 bases: TGTGCCAGCAGCTTAATGGGGACAGGGATTGGGTCCTACAATGAGCAGTTCTTC.

This chain uses TRBV20-1 with TRBJ2-3; 8 bases are a match to TRBD2. CDR3 length: 18 amino acids. The V segment lost 6 bases and the J segment 0 bases; nucleotides outside the gene matches: 17. Looked up from germline, CDR1 is DFQATT and CDR2 is SNEGSKA (reference sequence). This chain's CDR3 is CSANSLIAGPSSTDTQYF. As DNA, the CDR3 is TGCAGTGCGAACTCACTTATAGCGGGGCCCTCTAGCACAGATACGCAGTATTTT.

In its sample, this clonotype was seen a few times. V gene TRBV20-1 combines with J gene TRBJ2-7; 9 positions match TRBD1. J was trimmed by 3 bases and V by 5 bases; bases with no gene match: 8. The germline V gene encodes CDR1 DFQATT and CDR2 SNEGSKA (reference sequence). There are 14 residues in the CDR3. CDR3 sequence reads: CSAYPGQGLYEQYF. Written as DNA, the CDR3 is TGCAGTGCTTACCCGGGACAGGGTCTCTACGAGCAGTACTTC.

Many counts were recorded for this clonotype. CDR3 sequence: CATSDLTEQGARYEQYF. For the CDR3, the DNA is TGTGCCACCAGTGATCTGACTGAACAGGGGGCTAGGTACGAGCAGTACTTC. The chain combines TRBV24-1 with TRBJ2-7, with TRBD1 identical over 9 bases. V lost 3 bases, J lost 4 bases, and 12 bases stayed unmatched. Germline CDR1 KGHDR, CDR2 SFDVKD. This CDR3 region has 17 residues.

This clonotype was counted between two and nine times. DNA for the CDR3: TGTGCCAGCAGTTATGACAGCTGGAATGAAAAACTGTTTTTT. Protein: CASSYDSWNEKLFF. The gene calls are TRBV12-3 or TRBV12-4 and TRBJ1-4; tentatively, D is TRBD1 (5 bases). The CDR3 length is 14 residues. V shed 4 bases and J shed 5 bases, with 11 bases lying between them.

V usage is TRBV11-2 and J usage is TRBJ2-6; perhaps TRBD1 as D (7 bases). The CDR3 runs to 18 residues. CDR1 is SGHAT and CDR2 is FQNNGV in the germline V gene. V lost 1 base, J lost 2 bases, and 15 bases lay in between. This chain's CDR3 is CASSLVQGGQTGANVLTF. In DNA, the CDR3 is TGTGCCAGCAGCTTAGTCCAGGGGGGTCAGACTGGGGCCAACGTCCTGACTTTC.

This clonotype was detected only a few times. The chain carries TRBV5-1 and TRBJ1-1; possible D gene TRBD1, 6 bases. Germline-derived CDR1 and CDR2 are SGHRS and YFSETQ. The CDR3 consists of 11 residues. V lost 2 bases and J lost 9, with 8 bases in between. The CDR3 region has the DNA TGCGCCAGCAGCTTCGGACAGAAAGCTTTCTTT. As protein: CASSFGQKAFF.

J is TRBJ1-1 and V is TRBV5-1; D uncertain. This CDR3 has 13 amino acids. The germline CDR1 and CDR2 sequences are SGHRS and YFSETQ. The germline V and J ends were trimmed by 0 bases and 8 bases, with 11 bases remaining between them. The CDR3 sequence is CASSLGVGNEAFF. CDR3 DNA: TGCGCCAGCAGCTTGGGGGTGGGCAACGAAGCTTTCTTT.

The genes are TRBV6-5 and TRBJ2-7; D unclear. CDR1 and CDR2 (germline): MNHEY, SVGAGI. V lost 0 bases, J lost 4 bases, and 4 bases lay in between. The CDR3 has 12 residues. CDR3 residues: CASSYSPYEQYF. Here the CDR3 DNA reads TGTGCCAGCAGTTACTCACCTTACGAGCAGTACTTC.

The gene calls are TRBV27 and TRBJ2-7; D is undetermined. Germline values: CDR1 MNHEY, CDR2 SMNVEV (reference sequence). CDR3 length: 13 residues. The DNA of the CDR3 is TGTGCCAGCAGTTATTCTGTTTCCTCCGAGCAGTACGTC. This encodes CASSYSVSSEQYV.

V and J are TRBV6-6 and TRBJ1-4; possible D gene TRBD1, 6 bases. The CDR3 length is 17 residues. V lost 2 bases and J lost 7, with 20 bases in between. Germline lookup yields CDR1 MNHNY and CDR2 SVGAGI (reference sequence). The CDR3 loop is CASSYLAFGGLREKLFF. DNA for the CDR3: TGTGCCAGCAGTTACCTCGCGTTTGGGGGGCTGCGTGAAAAACTGTTTTTT.